Each of the 22 T cell receptor beta chains below was sequenced from the same sample in a study of blood T cell repertoires in COVID-19. Sequenced by immunoSEQ multiplex PCR; TCRdb stores in-frame clones only, minus some. The sample has a few hundred thousand clones; approximately 87% are singletons. The sequencing sample was made of peripheral blood. These receptors were obtained from a man aged 55 to 70 with acute or convalescent COVID-19.

The rearrangement uses TRBV5-6 and TRBJ2-2, with D perhaps matching TRBD1 (5 bases). This CDR3 comprises 15 residues. The germline CDR1 and CDR2 sequences are SGHDT and YYEEEE. The ends were cut back, 6 bases at V and 6 bases at J, with 18 bases in the middle. The CDR3 spells CASTLSGKGPGELFF. As DNA, the CDR3 is TGTGCCAGCACCCTTTCAGGGAAGGGGCCCGGGGAGCTGTTTTTT.

On this clone: Other nucleotide sequences in the sample specify the same CDR3. The chain carries TRBV29-1 and TRBJ2-1, with a weak D call TRBD2 (6 bases). Germline V gene lookup returns CDR1 SQVTM and CDR2 ANQGSEA. Trimming removed 2 bases at V and 6 bases at J, with 11 bases between. This CDR3 contains 13 residues. The CDR3 nucleotides read TGCAGCGTTGAACCGGGGGTAGGCAATGAGCAGTTCTTC. The encoded protein is CSVEPGVGNEQFF.

The J gene is TRBJ2-7, the V gene TRBV5-1, with 9 bases fitting TRBD1. V gave up 4 bases and J gave up 2 bases; unmatched junction bases: 13. Germline lookup yields CDR1 SGHRS and CDR2 YFSETQ. The CDR3 sequence is 17 residues long. CDR3 in amino acids: CASSPYLRDRVTYEQYF. CDR3 sequence (DNA): TGCGCCAGCAGCCCGTACTTACGGGACAGGGTTACCTACGAGCAGTACTTC.

The rearrangement joins TRBV5-6 to TRBJ1-3; the D is unclear. CDR1 and CDR2 (germline): SGHDT, YYEEEE. The V end lost 0 bases, the J end lost 4 bases, and 11 bases lay between the germline ends. The CDR3 is 15 amino acids. The CDR3 DNA sequence: TGTGCCAGCAGCTTGGACAGTACGAGAGGAAACACCATATATTTT. Amino acid sequence: CASSLDSTRGNTIYF.

The V gene is TRBV5-1, the J gene TRBJ1-6; TRBD1 aligns across 8 bases. With 4 bases clipped from V and 5 bases from J, the junction kept 2 bases outside the gene matches. The CDR3 totals 14 residues. Per germline, CDR1 SGHRS and CDR2 YFSETQ. CDR3 amino acids: CASSRGQDNSPLHF. Written as DNA, the CDR3 is TGCGCCAGCAGCCGGGGACAGGATAATTCACCCCTCCACTTT.

The J gene is TRBJ2-5, the V gene TRBV18; maybe TRBD1 (5 bases). Looked up from germline, CDR1 is KGHSH and CDR2 is LQKENI. The V gene lost 1 base and the J gene lost 0 bases, with 9 bases spanning the gap. The CDR3 has 15 amino acids. DNA of the CDR3: TGTGCCAGCTCACCACTTGGGGCCCACCAAGAGACCCAGTACTTC. Its translation: CASSPLGAHQETQYF.

This clone occurred once. The rearrangement joins TRBV6-5 to TRBJ2-7; D might be TRBD2 (5 bases). V gave up 8 bases and J gave up 3 bases, with 14 bases separating them. The germline V gene encodes CDR1 MNHEY and CDR2 SVGAGI. CDR3 length equals 13 residues. The CDR3: CASFSSYNYEQYF. The CDR3 bases are TGTGCCAGCTTCTCTAGCTACAACTACGAGCAGTACTTC.

The chain combines TRBV25-1 with TRBJ2-5, with 7 bases fitting TRBD1. The germline V gene encodes CDR1 MGHDK and CDR2 SYGVNS. The CDR3 contains 17 residues. Losses at the gene ends were 3 bases for V and 1 base for J; bases not matched to a gene: 11. DNA for the CDR3: TGTGCCAGCAGTGATCGGGGTGAGGGGGCATTCCAAGAGACCCAGTACTTC. It codes for CASSDRGEGAFQETQYF.

About this clone: Other DNA sequences in this sample translate to the same CDR3. The V and J genes are TRBV11-3 and TRBJ2-7; D uncertain. Deletions cut 1 base from V and 5 bases from J, with 3 bases between. Per the germline V gene, CDR1 is SGHNT and CDR2 is YENEEA. The CDR3 totals 11 residues. CDR3 protein: CASSLVDEQYF. The CDR3 bases are TGTGCCAGCAGCTTAGTAGACGAGCAGTACTTC.

CDR3 nucleotide sequence: TGTGCCAGTACGGCGGACAGGGGCTTGGCTAACTATGGCTACACCTTC. It translates to CASTADRGLANYGYTF. The chain carries TRBV19 and TRBJ1-2; 9 bases align to TRBD1. CDR1 and CDR2 (germline): LNHDA, SQIVND (reference sequence). V lost 7 bases and J lost 0; bases outside the gene matches: 9. This CDR3 region has 16 residues.

The gene calls are TRBV7-8 and TRBJ2-7, with TRBD2 identical over 8 bases. Germline CDR1 is SGHVS and CDR2 is FQNEAQ. CDR3 size: 15 residues. J was trimmed by 3 bases and V by 6 bases; bases with no gene match: 10. CDR3: CASSFSGAGVYEQYF. The CDR3, as DNA: TGTGCCAGCAGTTTTAGCGGGGCGGGAGTCTACGAGCAGTACTTC.

This rearrangement joins TRBV7-8 to TRBJ1-5; D uncertain. V was clipped by 3 bases and J by 0 bases, with 3 bases between them. Germline-derived CDR1 and CDR2 are SGHVS and FQNEAQ. The CDR3 consists of 13 residues. This CDR3 is CASSFSSNQPQHF. As DNA, the CDR3 is TGTGCCAGCAGCTTTAGTAGCAATCAGCCCCAGCATTTT.

The V and J genes are TRBV5-1 and TRBJ2-1; possible D gene TRBD2, 6 bases. V lost 0 bases, J lost 4 bases, and 8 bases lay in between. The V gene's germline CDR1 is SGHRS and CDR2 YFSETQ. This CDR3 contains 14 residues. CDR3 residues: CASSLGGRYNEQFF. CDR3 nucleotides: TGCGCCAGCAGCTTGGGAGGGAGGTACAATGAGCAGTTCTTC.

The J gene is TRBJ2-6, the V gene TRBV28, with a weak D call TRBD2 (5 bases). This CDR3 region has 13 residues. Germline CDR1 MDHEN, CDR2 SYDVKM. CDR3 nucleotide sequence: TGTGGATCTCGGGGCTCTGGGGCCAACGTCCTGACTTTC. It encodes CGSRGSGANVLTF.

This chain connects TRBV5-5 to TRBJ1-4; D ambiguous. The CDR3 is made up of 16 amino acids. Trimming took off 1 base at V and 5 bases at J, with 15 bases between the two ends. From germline, CDR1 is SGHKS and CDR2 YYEKEE (reference sequence). The CDR3 loop is CASSLLTRNWNEKLFF. The CDR3 nucleotides read TGTGCCAGCAGCTTGTTGACAAGAAACTGGAATGAAAAACTGTTTTTT.

The chain is built from TRBV9 and TRBJ1-2; 9 positions agree with TRBD1. Germline CDR1 SGDLS, CDR2 YYNGEE. Trimming removed 3 bases from V and 6 bases from J; junction bases left unmatched: 6. This CDR3 has 14 residues. The CDR3 DNA reads as TGTGCCAGCAGCGCCAGACAGGGGGGCCATGGCTACACCTTC. Amino acids: CASSARQGGHGYTF. Drawing the rest from reference TRBV9 and TRBJ1-2, the complete variable domain is DSGVTQTPKHLITATGQRVTLRCSPRSGDLSVYWYQQSLDQGLQFLIQYYNGEERAKGNILERFSAQQFPDLHSELNLSSLELGDSALYFCASSARQGGHGYTFGSGTRLTVV.

This chain connects TRBV5-4 to TRBJ2-1, with unresolved D. Germline V gives CDR1 SGHNT, CDR2 YYREEE (reference sequence). This CDR3 contains 12 residues. This chain's CDR3 is CAGRSSYNEQFF. The CDR3 DNA sequence: TGTGCTGGTCGGAGCTCCTACAATGAGCAGTTCTTC.

This rearrangement joins TRBV15 to TRBJ2-7; 8 nucleotides align to TRBD1. The germline CDR1 and CDR2 sequences are LNHNV and YYDKDF (reference sequence). The CDR3 has 15 amino acids. V was pared by 5 bases and J by 2 bases, with 8 bases of the junction left unmatched. CDR3 amino acids: CATSQEDRATYEQYF. The CDR3 coding sequence is TGTGCCACCAGCCAAGAGGACAGGGCTACCTACGAGCAGTACTTC.

This clone was seen a few times. The J gene is TRBJ2-3, the V gene TRBV18; possible D gene TRBD1, 6 bases. There are 11 residues in the CDR3. Germline CDR1 and CDR2: KGHSH and LQKENI. With 6 bases removed from V and 6 bases from J, the gap between germline ends came to 7 bases. The CDR3 reads CASSQGDTQYF. DNA of the CDR3: TGTGCCAGCTCTCAGGGGGATACGCAGTATTTT.

The V and J genes are TRBV2 and TRBJ2-6; 7 positions match TRBD1. With V trimmed by 3 bases and J by 1 base, 6 bases remained unmatched. The CDR3 length is 17 residues. Germline CDR1 and CDR2: SNHLY and FYNNEI. The CDR3 spells CASSEMGQRSGANVLTF. The DNA for the CDR3 is TGTGCCAGCAGTGAGATGGGACAGAGGTCTGGGGCCAACGTCCTGACTTTC.

There are a few counts of this clone. This chain links TRBV5-5 with TRBJ2-7, with TRBD1 matching over 7 bases. Germline V gene data show CDR1 as SGHKS and CDR2 as YYEKEE (reference sequence). This CDR3 region has 13 residues. J gave up 2 bases and V 4 bases, and 3 bases lay outside the gene matches. The CDR3 region is CASSPGQTYEQYF. CDR3 coding DNA: TGTGCCAGCAGCCCGGGACAGACCTACGAGCAGTACTTC.

This chain uses TRBV6-2 or TRBV6-3 with TRBJ1-2, with D unresolved. Germline V gene sequence: CDR1 MNHEY, CDR2 SVGEGT. This CDR3 comprises 14 residues. With 2 bases removed from V and 6 bases from J, the gap between germline ends came to 13 bases. The CDR3 nucleotides read TGTGCCAGCAGTTACCCAGAAACCGTGAATGGCTACACCTTC. Its translation: CASSYPETVNGYTF.